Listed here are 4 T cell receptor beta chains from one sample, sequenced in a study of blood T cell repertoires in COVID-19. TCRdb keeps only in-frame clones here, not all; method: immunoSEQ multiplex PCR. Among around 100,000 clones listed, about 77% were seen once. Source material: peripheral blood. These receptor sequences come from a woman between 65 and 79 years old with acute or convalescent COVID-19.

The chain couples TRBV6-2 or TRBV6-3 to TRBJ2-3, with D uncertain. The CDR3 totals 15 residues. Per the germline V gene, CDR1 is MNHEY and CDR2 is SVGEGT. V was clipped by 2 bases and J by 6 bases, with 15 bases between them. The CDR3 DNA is TGTGCCAGCAGTTACGATCAGGCAGGAACGGATACGCAGTATTTT. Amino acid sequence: CASSYDQAGTDTQYF.

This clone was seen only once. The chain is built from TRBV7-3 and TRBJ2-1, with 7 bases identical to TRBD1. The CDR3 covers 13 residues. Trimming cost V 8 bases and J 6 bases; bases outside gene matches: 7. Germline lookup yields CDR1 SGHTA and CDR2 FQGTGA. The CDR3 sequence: CASAITGVNEQFF. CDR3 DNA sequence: TGTGCCAGCGCGATCACAGGGGTCAATGAGCAGTTCTTC.

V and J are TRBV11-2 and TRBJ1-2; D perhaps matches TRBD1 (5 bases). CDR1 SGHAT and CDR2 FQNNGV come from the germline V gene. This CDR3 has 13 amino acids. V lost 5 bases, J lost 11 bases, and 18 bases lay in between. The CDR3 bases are TGTGCCAGCAGCGCGGGGGGAGCCTGGGGGTACACCTTC. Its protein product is CASSAGGAWGYTF. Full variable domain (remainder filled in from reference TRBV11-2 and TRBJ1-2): EAGVAQSPRYKIIEKRQSVAFWCNPISGHATLYWYQQILGQGPKLLIQFQNNGVVDDSQLPKDRFSAERLKGVDSTLKIQPAKLEDSAVYLCASSAGGAWGYTFGSGTRLTVV.

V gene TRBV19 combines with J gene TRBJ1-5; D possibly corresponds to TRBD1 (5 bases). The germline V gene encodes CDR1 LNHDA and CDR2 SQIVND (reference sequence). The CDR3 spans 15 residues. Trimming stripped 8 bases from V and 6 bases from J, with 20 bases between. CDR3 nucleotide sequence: TGTGCCAGTGACCTAGACAGTATGGTATCTCAGCCCCAGCATTTT. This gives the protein CASDLDSMVSQPQHF.